These 6 T cell receptor beta chains share one sample of origin, sequenced in a study of OX40 agonist ivuxolimab in advanced cancers. Using immunoSEQ multiplex PCR, the repertoire was profiled, and TCRdb retains in-frame clones only, with some absent. The sample holds over 35,000 clones; about nine tenths are singletons and the top ten take around 41%. The sequenced sample was CD4+ or CD8+ T cells sorted from blood, obtained in a trial of the OX40 agonist ivuxolimab. The receptors were sampled from an adult with an advanced solid tumor such as melanoma, head and neck, liver or kidney cancer.

The V call is TRBV4-3, the J call TRBJ1-4, with 11 bases aligning to TRBD1. Germline CDR1 LGHNA, CDR2 YSLEER. The trim removed 1 base at V and 1 base at J, leaving 8 bases unmatched. The CDR3 is made up of 19 amino acids. The CDR3 region is CASSQVTHGTGGTNEKLFF. In DNA, the CDR3 is TGCGCCAGCAGCCAAGTAACTCACGGGACAGGGGGAACTAATGAAAAACTGTTTTTT.

J is TRBJ2-2 and V is TRBV10-3, with a tentative D call TRBD2 (7 bases). V was shortened by 6 bases and J by 4 bases, with 15 bases between the two germline ends. The length of the CDR3 is 15 residues. Germline loops: CDR1 ENHRY, CDR2 SYGVKD. CDR3 region: CAISVGGLGTGELFF. The DNA for the CDR3 is TGTGCCATCAGCGTCGGGGGGCTTGGCACCGGGGAGCTGTTTTTT.

The chain joins TRBV29-1 to TRBJ2-7; 10 bases map to TRBD1. The CDR3 loop spans 14 amino acids. The V and J ends lost 8 bases and 2 bases, in that order; junction bases with no gene match: 9. CDR1 and CDR2 (germline): SQVTM, ANQGSEA. Written as DNA, the CDR3 is TGCAGCTCCTCCCGGGACAGGGGAACCTACGAGCAGTACTTC. Protein: CSSSRDRGTYEQYF.

The chain uses TRBV27 and TRBJ2-7, with 9 positions matching TRBD1. The CDR3 spans 17 residues. The trim removed 5 bases at V and 0 bases at J, leaving 11 bases unmatched. Germline values: CDR1 MNHEY, CDR2 SMNVEV (reference sequence). CDR3 DNA sequence: TGTGCCAGCAGTATCTACCCACCGGGACAGGGCTCCTACGAGCAGTACTTC. This encodes CASSIYPPGQGSYEQYF.

This chain connects TRBV4-1 to TRBJ2-2; 10 bases are a match to TRBD1. The CDR3 is 14 residues long. V trimming: 6 bases; J trimming: 7 bases; junction bases outside the gene matches: 5. Germline V gene data show CDR1 as MGHRA and CDR2 as YSYEKL. CDR3 in DNA: TGCGCCAGCAGGGACAGGGGGAGTATCGGGGAGCTGTTTTTT. Translated: CASRDRGSIGELFF.

The chain employs TRBV4-3 and TRBJ2-7; 11 nucleotides match TRBD1. The CDR3 is 15 residues long. V lost 4 bases to trimming and J lost 3 bases; unmatched junction nucleotides: 5. Germline CDR1 and CDR2: LGHNA and YSLEER. The CDR3 DNA reads TGCGCCAGCAGCCCCGTCGGGACAGGGGGCTACGAGCAGTACTTC. Translating gives CASSPVGTGGYEQYF.